This T cell receptor beta chain was retrieved from a study of blood T cell repertoires in COVID-19 (dated by TCRdb to the early 2020s). For the study in its entirety: Samples from collaborators originated in the United States, Italy and Spain and spanned both the acute and convalescent phases of COVID-19. Where available, HLA class I and class II types were obtained from metadata supplied by the sample provider rather than from assay-based typing. The repertoires were made available in a free public database intended to serve as a resource for research on the immune response to SARS-CoV-2. The prospective study material was composed of cDNA or gDNA derived from T cells, B-cell-depleted T cells, or PBMCs. Samples were obtained from the ongoing ImmuneRACE study (first 160 participants) and from roughly 1,300 subjects provided by 6 global collaborators. Sample metadata almost always included a de-identified subject ID, COVID-19 status, age in years and sex. Deeply sampled blood TCRbeta repertoires from subjects exposed to, actively infected with, or recovered from COVID-19 were included in the dataset.

Note on this clone: Its antigen is still unknown. No quality values exist for individual bases; no much larger clone is one base distant.

Overall study outcomes, separate from this receptor: How much clinical and demographic metadata was included differed by source and by participant, and the metadata was provided uncurated.

Each collaborating institution followed its own protocols to collect whole blood in K2EDTA tubes. Collaborator samples were shipped for TCRbeta analysis as frozen whole blood, isolated PBMCs, or DNA extracted from either sample type. Counted from cysteine to phenylalanine, this CDR3 has 17 amino acids. Only CDR3 DNA remains: 51 bases, in frame from the first base. For CDR1 and CDR2, the germline V gene lists SGHTA and FQGNSA. Between the V and J ends, shortened by 0 bases and 0 bases respectively, the junction contains 9 bases. TCRbeta CDR3 regions were amplified from genomic DNA using the immunoSEQ Assay, a bias-controlled multiplex PCR. Per the authors' processing: The number of nucleated cells in each sample was estimated from the amplification of reference gene primers within the assay. To quantify the absolute abundance of each unique TCRbeta CDR3 rearrangement, sequence reads were collapsed and filtered. For each sample, productive Simpson clonality was calculated as the square root of Simpson's diversity index across productive rearrangements. In TCRdb, the immuneACCESS table is reduced to in-frame sequences with V and J assigned. These tables do not hold every clone; where another copy was compared, an unresolved V gene accounts for under half, and the others remain unexplained. V and J calls plus clone size are reproduced from that table; the DNA served to infer D and trimming. In this sample the table shows 150,000 or so clones, more than 85% of which occur a single time. The ten largest make up about 0.98% of the sample.

The rearranged segments are TRBV7-2 and TRBJ2-6; TRBD1 is perhaps the D gene, given 6 matching bases. The sequence was collected from a man in his late teens or twenties with acute or convalescent COVID-19. Sequenced sample: peripheral blood. The CDR3 corresponds to CASSLAGAVSGANVLTF. Read as DNA, the sequence is TGTGCCAGCAGCTTAGCGGGGGCCGTCTCTGGGGCCAACGTCCTGACTTTC.